What follows is one T cell receptor (beta chain) and its context. This clonotype was seen ten or more times. Its cognate antigen has yet to be identified. Base qualities are not provided; no much larger clone lies one nucleotide away. To prepare the library, PCR was applied. Sequencing took place on an Illumina HiSeq 2500. To normalize quantification of the TCRbeta repertoire, the TCR libraries were built with molecular barcoding that relied on unique molecular identifiers. TCRdb reprocessed the public reads (quality trimming at Q25 with fastp, clone calling with MiXCR) and kept in-frame beta chains. Here each entry gathers all rows of one CDR3 protein and keeps the most common genes and DNA. The sample data list a few hundred thousand distinct CDR3 sequences, and under 15% of these were observed just once. In total, the top ten clones hold 2.2% of the sample. This specimen comes from a study of T-cell reconstitution after alpha-beta-depleted transplantation in children (dated by TCRdb to about 2016). Regarding the study in general: The study quantitatively tracked T-cell immune reconstitution after TCRalphabeta/CD19-depleted allogeneic hematopoietic cell transplantation in children using TCR repertoire profiling.

The treatment or condition label on this specimen signifies: allogeneic hematopoietic cell transplantation with graft depleted of TCRalphabeta T cells and CD19 B cells. The children who served as transplant recipients had been given grafts of TCRalphabeta/CD19-depleted allogeneic hematopoietic cells. Reading from cysteine to phenylalanine, the CDR3 counts 16 amino acids. Of the read, only the CDR3 DNA is kept; its 48 bases are in frame from base 1. Trimming at the junction amounts to 0 bases on V and 2 bases on J, and the germline ends lie 17 bases apart. Taken from the germline V gene (reference sequence), the CDR1 and CDR2 loops are DFQATT and SNEGSKA. The paper's findings and limits, for the study overall: In some patients, the high TCRbeta diversity seen at day 60 was put down to recipient T cells and intrathymic progenitors that had survived conditioning. Over the following months the frequencies of hyperexpanded clones went down, and after one year T-cell counts and TCRbeta diversity were mostly credited to newly produced T cells. The apparently early recovery of alphabetaT-cell counts about two months after transplant reportedly depended on only several hundred rapidly expanded clones that came from non-depleted graft cells.

The material was PBMCs, mostly from graft donor cells, obtained 360 days after TCRalphabeta/CD19-depleted stem cell transplant. This TCR was recovered from a male patient between 10 and 17 years old who had a stem cell transplant for acute myeloid leukemia, so the T cells may come from the graft donor. This receptor chain uses TRBV20-1 and TRBJ2-7; TRBD1 might be the D gene, on 6 matching bases. The CDR3 region reads CSARDIRTDRTYEQYF. The DNA sequence follows: TGCAGTGCTAGAGACATAAGGACGGACAGAACCTACGAGCAGTACTTC.